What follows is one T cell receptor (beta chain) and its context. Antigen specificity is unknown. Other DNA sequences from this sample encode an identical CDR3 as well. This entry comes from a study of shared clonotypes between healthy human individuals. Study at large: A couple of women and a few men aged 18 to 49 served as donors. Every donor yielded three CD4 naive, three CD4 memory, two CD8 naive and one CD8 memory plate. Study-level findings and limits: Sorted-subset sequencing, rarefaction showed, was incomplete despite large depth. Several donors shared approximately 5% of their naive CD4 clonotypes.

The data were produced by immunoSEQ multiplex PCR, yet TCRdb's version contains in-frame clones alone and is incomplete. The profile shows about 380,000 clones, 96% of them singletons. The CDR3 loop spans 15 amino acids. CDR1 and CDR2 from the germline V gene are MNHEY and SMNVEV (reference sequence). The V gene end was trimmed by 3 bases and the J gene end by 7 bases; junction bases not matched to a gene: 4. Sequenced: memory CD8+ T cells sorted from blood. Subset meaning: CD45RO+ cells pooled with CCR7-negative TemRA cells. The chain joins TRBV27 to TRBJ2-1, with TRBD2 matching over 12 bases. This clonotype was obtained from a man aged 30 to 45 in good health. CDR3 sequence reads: CASSFRLAGGNEQFF. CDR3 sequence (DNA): TGTGCCAGCAGTTTTCGGCTAGCGGGAGGGAATGAGCAGTTCTTC.